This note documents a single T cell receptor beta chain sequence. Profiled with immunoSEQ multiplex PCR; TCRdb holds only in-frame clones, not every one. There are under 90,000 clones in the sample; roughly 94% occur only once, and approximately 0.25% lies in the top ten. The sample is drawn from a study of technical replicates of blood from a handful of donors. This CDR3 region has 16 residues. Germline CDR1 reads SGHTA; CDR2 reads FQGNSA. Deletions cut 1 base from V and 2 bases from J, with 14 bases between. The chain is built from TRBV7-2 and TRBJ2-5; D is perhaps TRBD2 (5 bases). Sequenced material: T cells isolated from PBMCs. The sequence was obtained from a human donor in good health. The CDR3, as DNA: TGTGCCAGCAGCTTAGGCCCGACTCGGGGACAAGAGACCCAGTACTTC. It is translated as CASSLGPTRGQETQYF.